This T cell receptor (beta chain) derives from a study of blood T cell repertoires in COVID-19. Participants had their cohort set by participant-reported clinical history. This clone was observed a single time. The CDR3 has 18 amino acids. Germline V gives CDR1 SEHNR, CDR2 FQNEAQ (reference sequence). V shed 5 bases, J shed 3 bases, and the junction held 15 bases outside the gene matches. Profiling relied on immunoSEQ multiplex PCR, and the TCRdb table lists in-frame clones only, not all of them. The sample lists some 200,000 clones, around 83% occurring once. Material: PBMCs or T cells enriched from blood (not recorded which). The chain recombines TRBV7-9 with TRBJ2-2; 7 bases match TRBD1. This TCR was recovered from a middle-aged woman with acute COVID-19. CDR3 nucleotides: TGTGCCAGCAGCCCCCGGGACAGCTTAATGCCCGACACCGGGGAGCTGTTTTTT. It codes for CASSPRDSLMPDTGELFF.